The T cell receptor beta chain described here comes from a study of cytomegalovirus exposure and HLA in healthy donors. PCR used 60 Vbeta primers and 13 Jbeta primers. Using immunoSEQ multiplex PCR, the repertoire was profiled, and TCRdb retains in-frame clones only, with some absent. This table has 90,000 to 130,000 clones, around 64% appearing once. With regard to this clone: The target antigen is unknown.

Findings and limits, study-wide: The study recorded 150 to 200 TCR beta chains that were cytomegalovirus-associated.

Source material: PBMCs. The sequence derives from a woman in her 30s in good health and CMV-seronegative.

The CDR3 is CASSRGTGDNEQFF. In nucleotides, the CDR3 is TGCGCCAGCAGCCGAGGGACAGGAGACAATGAGCAGTTCTTC. The chain employs TRBV4-1 and TRBJ2-1; 8 nucleotides match TRBD1. The junction had 4 bases not matched to a gene; V was cut back by 4 bases and J by 5 bases. This CDR3 comprises 14 residues. Germline-derived CDR1 and CDR2 are MGHRA and YSYEKL.